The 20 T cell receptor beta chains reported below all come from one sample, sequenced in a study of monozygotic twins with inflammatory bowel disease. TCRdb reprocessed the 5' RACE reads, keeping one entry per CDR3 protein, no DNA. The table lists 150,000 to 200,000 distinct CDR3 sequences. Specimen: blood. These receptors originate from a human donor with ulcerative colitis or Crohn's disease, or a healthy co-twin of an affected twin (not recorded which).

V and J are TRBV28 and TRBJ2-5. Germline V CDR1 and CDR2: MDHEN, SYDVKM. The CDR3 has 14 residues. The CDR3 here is CASSLYGDRETQYF.

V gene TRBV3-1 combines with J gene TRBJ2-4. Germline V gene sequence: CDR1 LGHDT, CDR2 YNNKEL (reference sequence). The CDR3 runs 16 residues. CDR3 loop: CASSKAVPQAKNIQYF.

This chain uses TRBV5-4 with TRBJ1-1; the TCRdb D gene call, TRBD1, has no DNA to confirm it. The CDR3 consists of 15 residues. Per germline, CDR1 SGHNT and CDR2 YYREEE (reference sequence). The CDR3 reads CASSLEGTQNTEAFF. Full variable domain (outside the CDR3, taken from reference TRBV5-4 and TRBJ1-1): ETGVTQSPTHLIKTRGQQVTLRCSSQSGHNTVSWYQQALGQGPQFIFQYYREEENGRGNFPPRFSGLQFPNYSSELNVNALELDDSALYLCASSLEGTQNTEAFFGQGTRLTVV.

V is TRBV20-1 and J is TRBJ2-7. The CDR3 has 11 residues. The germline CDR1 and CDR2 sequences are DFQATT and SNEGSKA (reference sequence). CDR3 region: CSANPTYEQYF.

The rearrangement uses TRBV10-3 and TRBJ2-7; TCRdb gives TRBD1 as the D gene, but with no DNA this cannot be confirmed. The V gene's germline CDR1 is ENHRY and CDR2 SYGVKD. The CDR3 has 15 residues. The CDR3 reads CAISESSTGGHEQYF.

This CDR3 reads CASSPPGGGLDSPLHF. The V and J genes are TRBV18 and TRBJ1-6. Per germline, CDR1 KGHSH and CDR2 LQKENI. The length of the CDR3 is 16 residues.

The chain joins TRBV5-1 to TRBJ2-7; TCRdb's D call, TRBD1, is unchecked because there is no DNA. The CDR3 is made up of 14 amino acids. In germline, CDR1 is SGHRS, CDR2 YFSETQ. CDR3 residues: CASSWGTGSHEQYF.

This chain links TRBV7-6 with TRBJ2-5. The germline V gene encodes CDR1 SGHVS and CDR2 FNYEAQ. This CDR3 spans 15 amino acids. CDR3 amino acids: CASSLEVASVGTQYF. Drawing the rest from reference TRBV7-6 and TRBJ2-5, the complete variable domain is GAGVSQSPRYKVTKRGQDVALRCDPISGHVSLYWYRQALGQGPEFLTYFNYEAQQDKSGLPNDRFSAERPEGSISTLTIQRTEQRDSAMYRCASSLEVASVGTQYFGPGTRLLVL.

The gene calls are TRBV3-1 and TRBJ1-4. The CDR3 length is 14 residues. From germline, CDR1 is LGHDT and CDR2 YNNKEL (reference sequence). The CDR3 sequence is CASSQDWPNEKLFF.

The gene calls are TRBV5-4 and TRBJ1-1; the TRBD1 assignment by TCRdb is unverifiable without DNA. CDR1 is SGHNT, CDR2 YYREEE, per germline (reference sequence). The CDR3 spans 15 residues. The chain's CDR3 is CASSARQGGNTEAFF.

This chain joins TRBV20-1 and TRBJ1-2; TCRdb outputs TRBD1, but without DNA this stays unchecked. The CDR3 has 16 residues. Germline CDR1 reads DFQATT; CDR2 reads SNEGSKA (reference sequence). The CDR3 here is CSASPRTGVRRYGYTF.

The CDR3: CASSELEGIPYGYTF. The chain couples TRBV25-1 to TRBJ1-2. Per germline, CDR1 MGHDK and CDR2 SYGVNS. The CDR3 totals 15 residues.

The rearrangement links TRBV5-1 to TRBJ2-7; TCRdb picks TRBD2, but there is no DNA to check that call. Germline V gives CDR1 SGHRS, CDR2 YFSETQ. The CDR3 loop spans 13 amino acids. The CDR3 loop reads CASSLGGVNEQYF.

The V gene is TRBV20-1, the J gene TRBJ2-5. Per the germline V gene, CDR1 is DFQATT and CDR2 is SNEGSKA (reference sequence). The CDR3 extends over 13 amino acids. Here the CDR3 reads CSAKDRSVETQYF.

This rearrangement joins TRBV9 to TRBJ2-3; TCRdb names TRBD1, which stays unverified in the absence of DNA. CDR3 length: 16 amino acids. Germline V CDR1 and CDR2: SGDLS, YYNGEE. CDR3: CASSPRDGAHTDTQYF.

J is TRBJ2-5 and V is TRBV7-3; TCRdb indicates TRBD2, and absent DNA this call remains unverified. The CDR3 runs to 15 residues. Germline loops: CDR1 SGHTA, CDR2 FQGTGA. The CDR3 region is CASSLLAGVQETQYF.

The CDR3 reads CSARVRGEVYRGYTF. The V and J genes are TRBV20-1 and TRBJ1-2. The CDR3 has 15 residues. Germline assignment: CDR1 DFQATT and CDR2 SNEGSKA (reference sequence).

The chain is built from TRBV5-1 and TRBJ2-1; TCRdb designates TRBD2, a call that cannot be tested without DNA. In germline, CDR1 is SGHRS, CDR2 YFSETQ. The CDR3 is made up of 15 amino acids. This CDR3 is CASSLQQAGVGEQFF.

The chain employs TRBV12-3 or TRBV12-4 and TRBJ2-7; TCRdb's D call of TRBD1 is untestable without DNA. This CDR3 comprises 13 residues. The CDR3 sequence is CASSLGGTVEQYF.

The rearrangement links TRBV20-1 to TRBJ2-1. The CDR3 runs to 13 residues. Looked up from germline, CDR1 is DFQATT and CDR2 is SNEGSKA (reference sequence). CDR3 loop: CSASRWSYNEQFF.